Described below is a single T cell receptor (beta chain) sequence and its context. The sample is drawn from a study of technical replicates of blood from a handful of donors. The length of the CDR3 is 16 residues. Germline V gene data show CDR1 as MNHEY and CDR2 as SMNVEV (reference sequence). Between the trimmed V and J ends, which lost 8 bases and 1 base, there was a span of 18 bases. Measured with immunoSEQ multiplex PCR; TCRdb has only the in-frame clones, and not every one. The sample carries 65,000 to 90,000 clones, about 86% recorded once. The chain employs TRBV27 and TRBJ2-4; D ambiguous. This clonotype was obtained from a human donor in good health. Some clones in this sample may be carry-over from other donors' samples. The material sequenced was PBMCs. The CDR3 sequence: CASAPWQASAKNIQYF. The CDR3 DNA is TGTGCCAGCGCCCCCTGGCAAGCGTCGGCCAAAAACATTCAGTACTTC.